Detailed here is one TCR beta chain. Its antigen is currently not known. It has no much larger one-base neighbor in the sample; base qualities were not kept. The cohort was made up of about 610 healthy bone marrow donors. At the time of sampling, every cohort member was nominally healthy, though immune exposures that went unrecorded were likely present. The donor was CMV seronegative and was included in the group of under 450 seronegative cohort members. A peripheral blood sample was provided by each donor, and peripheral blood mononuclear cells were used for TCR beta sequencing. Genomic DNA was extracted from the blood cell samples with the Qiagen DNeasy Blood Extraction Kit. The entry originates in a study of cytomegalovirus exposure and HLA in healthy donors (dated by TCRdb to about 2017). As for the study more broadly: In an earlier analysis of several hundred of the donors, around 290 Gb of sequence data and some 120 million unique TCR beta sequences from roughly 180 million T cells were reported. Roughly 300 gigabases of sequencing data and 91 million or so unique TCR sequences made up an early release that covered fewer than 650 HLA-typed donors. Of the 398 genotyped donors, around 81% fell in the genetic ancestry cluster associated with self-reported Caucasian donors. The aim of the study was to test whether cataloging public T cell receptors could identify signatures of past pathogen exposure. The study profiled the T cell repertoires of 500 to 800 subjects by immunosequencing and related them to cytomegalovirus serostatus. A separate validation cohort of about 110 different subjects was used in addition to the approximately 640-subject first cohort. To predict cytomegalovirus infection status, the study brought together high-throughput TCR immunosequencing, statistical association of individual TCRs with disease status, and machine learning. In a later analysis, previously published TCR beta repertoires from 550 to 750 donors were re-analyzed and high-resolution HLA genotyping was added so that TCR occurrence patterns could be studied. Rather than drawing on any new phenotypic data, the later analysis identified candidate immune exposures from TCR beta sequences and the way those sequences occurred across donors. An earlier analysis of some 500 of the donors applied high-throughput TCR beta sequencing to assess whether each TCR beta V gene segment acted as functional or pseudogenic. Alongside the repertoire data, information on donor age, sex, ethnicity and CMV serostatus was compiled. A later genetic analysis used genome-wide SNP genotypes for about 55% of the 666 donors, treating that subset as a discovery cohort. Every repertoire in the discovery cohort had been generated on one and the same sequencing platform. HLA typing included class I and class II loci at four-digit resolution. The number of typed donors differed by locus: about 620-640 for A, B, C, DRB1 and DQB1; roughly 510 for DQA1; over 600 for DPA1; and some 470 for DPB1. Because of strong linkage in the cohort, roughly 5 DR-DQ haplotypes were treated as single units for association and clustering. Among 398 genotyped donors of the cohort, an average of about 240,000 unique TCR beta nucleotide sequences were sequenced per donor, roughly 20% of them non-productive.

What the authors observed across the whole study: Correlated functional status among segregating V segments might reflect linkage disequilibrium, but an unknown experimental factor could not be ruled out. Several of the top co-occurrence clusters appeared to be linked to parvovirus B19, influenza, CMV and Epstein-Barr virus, according to a later analysis. Because counts were too low, approximately 18 rarely observed V segments, including chromosome 9 orphons, were excluded from the earlier analysis of 500 to 700 of the donors. It was suggested by the authors that the approach could potentially be generalized to other disease states and immunological phenotypes. A later analysis found that TCR association rates varied across HLA loci, with DRB1 alleles showing the most associated TCRs and HLA-C alleles the fewest. The study listed approximately 150 TCR beta chains as associated with cytomegalovirus. Immune exposure information for the cohort was limited to CMV serostatus. Compared with the roughly 670-donor mean, donors in an Asian-associated ancestry cluster had fewer N-insertions in productive TCRs, according to a later genetic analysis. Assigning TCR associations to individual alleles was difficult when HLA alleles, especially DR and DQ, strongly co-occurred. The 87-base-pair reads could not distinguish some IMGT-functional V segments, including TRBV6-2 and TRBV6-3, so those segments were excluded. The classifier was reported to diagnose cytomegalovirus status with high specificity and sensitivity in both the original and validation cohorts. Because HLA typing was missing for some donors at each locus, association tests included only the typed subset. According to a later analysis, most CMV-associated TCR beta chains appeared to be HLA-restricted, and the HLA associations seemed to be driven largely by CMV exposure. Specific HLA alleles were associated with around 18,000 TCR beta sequences at a false discovery rate of 0.05 in a later analysis. Presence/absence analyses assumed roughly uniform sequencing depth across donors, an assumption that may not hold. Most TCR sequences were seen in very few donors, while some public TCRs were found in many individuals. An association between a missense DCLRE1C variant and V-gene and J-gene trimming of TCR beta chains was found in a later genetic analysis and replicated in an independent cohort. Only TCR beta chains were sequenced in this cohort, and the absence of alpha or paired-chain data limited detectable features. In vitro tests confirmed that three of the cytomegalovirus-associated TCR beta chains recognize cytomegalovirus antigens. Broadly in line with IMGT annotations, most TCR beta V segments showed up in productive rearrangements about 87% or about 30% of the time in an earlier analysis of approximately 600 of the donors. The sequencing pipeline was judged likely to have produced a cluster of highly shared sequence variants as a technical artifact. A later analysis found that HLA-associated TCR beta chains were more clonally expanded and had lower generation probabilities than equally common non-associated chains. A further reported finding was that TCR beta sequences accurately predicted the HLA-A and HLA-B alleles for most subjects in the first cohort.

Libraries were built with the immunoSEQ multiplex PCR assay. For the multiplex PCR, a mixture combining 60 forward primers for TCR Vbeta segments and 13 reverse primers for TCR Jbeta segments was used. The CDR3 region of rearranged TCR beta genes was amplified from genomic DNA with a multiplex PCR assay. Amplified TCR beta libraries were sequenced as 87-base-pair reads on the Illumina HiSeq System. Concerning the study's data processing: Across the 500 to 700 repertoires, a later analysis counted around 80 million unique TCR beta chains, some 11 million of which were shared by at least two donors. A nearest-neighbor algorithm error-corrected the raw reads and collapsed the reads into unique sequences, merging closely related sequences to remove PCR and sequencing errors. To assign V, D and J gene segments, CDR3 sequences were aligned to IMGT reference sequences. Each retained sequence needed at least a six-nucleotide match to both a V gene segment and a J gene segment. Rearrangements were classified as productive when the CDR3 lacked stop codons and remained in frame with V and J, and all other rearrangements were classified as non-productive. Following IMGT convention, CDR3 was defined as the stretch from the second conserved V-encoded cysteine up to the conserved J-encoded phenylalanine. The earlier analysis of roughly 590 of the donors excluded sequences that lacked an unambiguous match to a single V gene segment. An earlier analysis of almost 600 of the donors classified V segments as functional when productive rearrangements were above 56.7% and as segregating when the standard deviation between donors was above 5%. A statistical classification framework was built to diagnose cytomegalovirus status from the catalog of TCR beta chain sequences. In a later analysis, TCR nucleotide sequences were compared against IMGT/GENE-DB human TR gene sequences so that V and J genes could be assigned. Using the TCRdist pipeline, a later analysis assigned CDR3 sequences along with most-parsimonious VDJ recombination scenarios. In a later analysis, every TCR beta chain was defined by the combination of its CDR3 amino acid sequence and its V-gene family, and reads without a unique V-gene family were dropped. As a way to deal with suspected cross-contamination and a sequencing artifact, a later analysis dropped nearly 600 nucleotide sequences that were highly shared and had low generation probability. A later analysis calculated a clonal expansion index for each public chain from normalized within-repertoire ranks of inferred template counts. In a later analysis, generation probabilities were computed with a VDJ recombination model fitted to out-of-frame rearrangements, and the resulting probabilities were checked against IGoR. Hypergeometric tests were used in a later analysis to score TCR-TCR, TCR-HLA and TCR-CMV co-occurrence, with a repertoire-size bias correction applied to the TCR pairs. A later analysis estimated false discovery rates by permuting HLA or CMV assignments 20 times. In a later analysis, co-occurring TCRs were grouped using DBSCAN, with TCRdist sequence similarity added in when clustering inside HLA-allele-positive subsets. Repertoires with fewer than 30,000 or more than 120,000 public chains, plus five repertoires with anomalous nucleotide sharing, were excluded from co-occurrence clustering. TCRdb limited this immuneACCESS table to in-frame rearrangements with V and J called. A share of clones is missing; checked studies link under half to unresolved V genes, and the rest is unexplained. V, J and clone size derive from that table, while D and trimming were established from the DNA sequence. Across this sample there are roughly 81,000 clones, with roughly 85% seen only once. Approximately 2.4% of the sample lies in the top ten.

The CDR3 spans 15 residues, from the cysteine through the phenylalanine. Only the CDR3 DNA stays, 45 bases, in frame from base 1. Sequences MNHNY (CDR1) and SVGAGI (CDR2) are obtained from the germline V gene (reference sequence). Trimming takes 0 bases off V and 8 bases off J; junction bases not matched to a gene: 6. The chain employs TRBV6-6 and TRBJ1-2; 10 nucleotides in the junction match TRBD1. The source is a man in his thirties or forties in good health and CMV-seronegative. The sequenced material came from PBMCs. The CDR3 has the sequence CASSYSGQGMDGYTF. The nucleotide sequence reads as follows: TGTGCCAGCAGTTACTCGGGACAGGGGATGGACGGCTACACCTTC.